Each of the 4 T cell receptor beta chains below was sequenced from the same sample in a study of OX40 agonist ivuxolimab in advanced cancers. Some clones are missing from TCRdb's copy, which holds only in-frame ones; the method was immunoSEQ multiplex PCR. The repertoire holds 40,000 to 60,000 clones, with 65% to 85% as singletons. Material: CD4+ or CD8+ T cells sorted from blood, obtained in a trial of the OX40 agonist ivuxolimab. These receptors came from an adult with an advanced solid tumor such as melanoma, head and neck, liver or kidney cancer.

The gene calls are TRBV25-1 and TRBJ2-3; 8 bases are a match to TRBD2. The junction had 5 bases not matched to a gene; V was cut back by 1 base and J by 2 bases. CDR1 and CDR2 (germline): MGHDK, SYGVNS. The CDR3 runs 16 residues. The CDR3 spells CASSEWASGFTDTQYF. The DNA for the CDR3 is TGTGCCAGCAGTGAATGGGCTAGCGGGTTCACAGATACGCAGTATTTT.

The V gene is TRBV7-9, the J gene TRBJ2-3; TRBD2 matches 9 bases. Germline V gives CDR1 SEHNR, CDR2 FQNEAQ (reference sequence). Losses at the gene ends were 5 bases for V and 0 bases for J; bases not matched to a gene: 12. The length of the CDR3 is 18 residues. CDR3 nucleotides: TGTGCCAGCAGCCCCCGTGGTAGCGGGGGTGCTAGCACAGATACGCAGTATTTT. Its translation is CASSPRGSGGASTDTQYF. The full variable domain, rest sourced from reference TRBV7-9 and TRBJ2-3, is DTGVSQNPRHKITKRGQNVTFRCDPISEHNRLYWYRQTLGQGPEFLTYFQNEAQLEKSRLLSDRFSAERPKGSFSTLEIQRTEQGDSAMYLCASSPRGSGGASTDTQYFGPGTRLTVL.

V gene TRBV29-1 combines with J gene TRBJ2-2; a weak D match, TRBD2 (6 bases). Germline V lookup: CDR1 SQVTM, CDR2 ANQGSEA. Trimming took 7 bases from V and 5 from J, leaving 17 bases between them. This CDR3 contains 14 residues. The CDR3 spells CSADPGGRTGELFF. The CDR3 DNA is TGCAGCGCCGATCCTGGGGGGAGGACCGGGGAGCTGTTTTTT.

Here the CDR3 DNA reads TGTGCCAGCAGTGGGCGTTGGGGCTCCTACGAGCAGTACTTC. Translating it yields CASSGRWGSYEQYF. This rearrangement joins TRBV27 to TRBJ2-7; D ambiguous. The CDR3 covers 14 residues. Per the germline V gene, CDR1 is MNHEY and CDR2 is SMNVEV (reference sequence). Trimming left V 5 bases short and J 0 bases short, with 11 bases between.